This T cell receptor beta chain emerged from a study of beta chain features in type 1 diabetes. For the study at large: In age, gender and cell yields, patients were similar to healthy donors.

This clone has ten or more counts. The antigen remains unidentified. Investigators reverse transcribed all isolated RNA, so they sequenced expressed TCRB transcripts. The method was immunoSEQ multiplex PCR; TCRdb's version includes in-frame clones alone and lacks a portion of them. This sample has 400,000 or so clones, with roughly 9.8% found just once. Deletions cut 1 base from V and 5 bases from J, with 11 bases between. This CDR3 contains 14 residues. In germline, CDR1 is SEHNR, CDR2 FQNEAQ (reference sequence). Stem cell-like memory, regulatory, central memory and naive CD4+ cells were sorted via CD45RO/CCR7/CD25/CD127/CD95/CD27. The study's findings and limits: TCRB CDR3 length was moderately but significantly reduced in all four CD4+ subsets of Type 1 diabetes patients.

This chain uses TRBV7-9 with TRBJ1-1; D gene unclear. Sequencing was carried out using central memory CD4+ T cells from blood. The sequence derives from a man in his thirties or forties with type 1 diabetes. The CDR3 here is CASSLGRAGTEAFF. The CDR3 DNA is TGTGCCAGCAGCTTAGGACGCGCCGGAACTGAAGCTTTCTTT.